These 11 T cell receptor beta chains share one sample of origin, sequenced in a study of cytomegalovirus exposure and HLA in healthy donors. Both 60 Vbeta primers and 13 Jbeta primers went into the PCR. Sequencing was performed with immunoSEQ multiplex PCR; in TCRdb, only in-frame clones are kept and a portion is missing. This sample carries about 98,000 clones, about 81% of them seen once, and the ten largest clones take 1.4% to 1.5%. The specimen was PBMCs. Receptor source: a man in his forties in good health and CMV-seronegative.

This chain uses TRBV14 with TRBJ2-1; 8 positions agree with TRBD1. V lost 4 bases and J lost 3; bases outside the gene matches: 5. CDR3 length: 15 amino acids. CDR1 is SGHDN and CDR2 is FVKESK in the germline V gene. CDR3 sequence: CASSLATGVYNEQFF. CDR3 nucleotide sequence: TGTGCCAGCAGCCTTGCGACAGGGGTCTACAATGAGCAGTTCTTC.

The chain combines TRBV7-8 with TRBJ2-7; D is unclear. CDR3 length equals 12 residues. Germline values: CDR1 SGHVS, CDR2 FQNEAQ. V lost 5 bases and J lost 3, with 8 bases in between. The DNA of the CDR3 is TGTGCCAGCAGCCGAGAGTTCTACGAGCAGTACTTC. It specifies CASSREFYEQYF.

The genes are TRBV27 and TRBJ1-2; no reliable D call. Germline CDR1 and CDR2: MNHEY and SMNVEV (reference sequence). Trimming removed 3 bases at V and 6 bases at J, with 17 bases between. This CDR3 region has 15 residues. CDR3 nucleotides: TGTGCCAGCAGTTTGGCCCGGGCGGGGTTAAATGGCTACACCTTC. This sequence encodes CASSLARAGLNGYTF.

The V gene is TRBV2, the J gene TRBJ1-2; 10 bases agree with TRBD1. J lost 8 bases, V lost 3 bases, and 9 bases had no gene match. CDR1 and CDR2 (germline): SNHLY, FYNNEI. The CDR3 loop spans 15 amino acids. The CDR3 bases are TGTGCCAGCAGTGAGAACCGGGACAGGGGTATCGGCTACACCTTC. This codes for CASSENRDRGIGYTF.

The chain combines TRBV28 with TRBJ2-1; 10 nucleotides line up with TRBD2. This CDR3 is built from 14 residues. V was clipped by 2 bases and J by 7 bases; unmatched bases: 2. Germline CDR1 MDHEN, CDR2 SYDVKM. The chain's CDR3 is CASSLIAGGNEQFF. CDR3 nucleotide sequence: TGTGCCAGCAGTTTAATAGCGGGGGGAAATGAGCAGTTCTTC.

This chain joins TRBV5-1 and TRBJ1-3; no firm D call. This CDR3 comprises 14 residues. Germline CDR1 SGHRS, CDR2 YFSETQ. V gave up 0 bases and J gave up 1 base, with 5 bases separating them. CDR3 coding DNA: TGCGCCAGCAGCTTGGTCGGGTCTGGAAACACCATATATTTT. Amino acids: CASSLVGSGNTIYF.

The chain carries TRBV28 and TRBJ1-2; D not resolved. Germline V gives CDR1 MDHEN, CDR2 SYDVKM. This CDR3 is 13 amino acids long. V lost 3 bases and J lost 4, with 9 bases in between. CDR3 residues: CASSLPEIYGYTF. The CDR3 DNA follows: TGTGCCAGCAGTTTGCCTGAGATCTATGGCTACACCTTC.

This chain connects TRBV25-1 to TRBJ1-5, with D uncertain. This CDR3 comprises 13 residues. Trimming shortened V by 3 bases and J by 4 bases, and 7 bases separated the two germline ends. Germline assignment: CDR1 MGHDK and CDR2 SYGVNS. CDR3 DNA sequence: TGTGCCAGCAGTGATTCGGGGAATCAGCCCCAGCATTTT. Encoded protein: CASSDSGNQPQHF.

The J gene is TRBJ2-1, the V gene TRBV6-5, with TRBD2 as a possible D gene (6 bases). This CDR3 has 14 amino acids. Germline CDR1 and CDR2: MNHEY and SVGAGI. Trimming stripped 6 bases from V and 4 bases from J, with 13 bases between. The CDR3 DNA reads TGTGCCAGCAGGGACCCGGGGGTATACAATGAGCAGTTCTTC. Translating gives CASRDPGVYNEQFF.

The chain employs TRBV5-1 and TRBJ2-3; 9 bases line up with TRBD2. Germline trimming cut 0 bases from V and 6 bases from J; bases unmatched to any gene: 11. Germline V gene data show CDR1 as SGHRS and CDR2 as YFSETQ. The CDR3 runs to 17 residues. The CDR3 nucleotides read TGCGCCAGCAGCTTGGGGAGCGGCCTAGCGGGGTATGATACGCAGTATTTT. Translation: CASSLGSGLAGYDTQYF.

The chain employs TRBV7-9 and TRBJ2-5; 11 bases are shared with TRBD1. The assigned J gene may be wrong: the sequence end matches TRBJ2-7 better. Germline V CDR1 and CDR2: SEHNR, FQNEAQ (reference sequence). CDR3 length equals 14 residues. CDR3 amino acids: CASTTGQGDYEQYF. CDR3 sequence (DNA): TGTGCCAGCACCACGGGACAGGGGGATTACGAGCAGTACTTC.